Here is one T cell receptor (beta chain) with its context. Its antigen is not known. The PCR made use of 60 Vbeta and 13 Jbeta primers. Only in-frame clones appear in the TCRdb table, and some are missing; sequencing was by immunoSEQ multiplex PCR. Here the sample spans approximately 190,000 clones, roughly 80% being singletons. Trimming left V 5 bases short and J 5 bases short, with 18 bases between. The CDR3 consists of 15 residues. Germline values: CDR1 SEHNR, CDR2 FQNEAQ (reference sequence). This sample was taken from a study of cytomegalovirus exposure and HLA in healthy donors. Study-level results: Some TCR beta chains (164 of them) were listed as cytomegalovirus-associated. Three chains linked to CMV were shown in vitro to be specific for CMV antigens. From TCR beta sequences, most subjects' HLA-A and HLA-B alleles were reportedly predicted accurately. Later, an analysis found that common viral pathogens appeared to be linked with several of the most significant clusters.

The V and J genes are TRBV7-9 and TRBJ2-5, with D perhaps matching TRBD1 (6 bases). The sequence was obtained from a woman under 30 in good health and CMV-seronegative. Source material: PBMCs. The CDR3 protein is CASSQYLDSQETQYF. The CDR3 coding sequence is TGTGCCAGCAGCCAATACCTGGACAGTCAGGAGACCCAGTACTTC.